What follows are 20 T cell receptor beta chains derived from one specimen sequenced in a study of long-term antiretroviral therapy in people with HIV. The authors ran the immunoSEQ assay, v3.0, at survey level. Profiled with immunoSEQ multiplex PCR; TCRdb holds only in-frame clones, not every one. In the table there are 25,000 to 35,000 clones, 90% to 95% of which are singletons. The material sequenced was unsorted PBMCs, taken approximately 7.4 years after starting antiretroviral therapy. The receptors here all came from a man over 45 with HIV.

The chain has TRBV5-1 and TRBJ1-3, with D hard to call. With 3 bases removed from V and 0 bases from J, the gap between germline ends came to 13 bases. The CDR3 is 16 residues long. The germline gives CDR1 SGHRS, CDR2 YFSETQ. The CDR3 here is CASSSRSVSSGNTIYF. CDR3 in DNA: TGCGCCAGCAGCTCCCGGTCGGTCAGCTCTGGAAACACCATATATTTT. The entire variable domain, with the rest obtained from reference TRBV5-1 and TRBJ1-3, is as follows: KAGVTQTPRYLIKTRGQQVTLSCSPISGHRSVSWYQQTPGQGLQFLFEYFSETQRNKGNFPGRFSGRQFSNSRSEMNVSTLELGDSALYLCASSSRSVSSGNTIYFGEGSWLTVV.

This chain uses TRBV29-1 with TRBJ2-1; 10 bases align to TRBD2. Germline values: CDR1 SQVTM, CDR2 ANQGSEA. CDR3 length: 13 amino acids. Losses at the gene ends were 7 bases for V and 6 bases for J; bases not matched to a gene: 6. The CDR3 region is CSAAWTSGNEQFF. The DNA of the CDR3 is TGCAGCGCCGCCTGGACTAGCGGCAATGAGCAGTTCTTC.

The CDR3: CASSSGTSGGITQYF. The CDR3 region has the DNA TGTGCCAGCAGCTCGGGGACTAGCGGGGGAATTACGCAGTATTTT. The chain couples TRBV11-3 to TRBJ2-3, with 14 bases lining up with TRBD2. The trim removed 4 bases at V and 8 bases at J, leaving 5 bases unmatched. Germline V CDR1 and CDR2: SGHNT, YENEEA. The CDR3 runs to 15 residues.

The chain links TRBV6-1 to TRBJ2-7, with D possibly being TRBD2 (5 bases). In germline, CDR1 is MNHNS, CDR2 SASEGT. There are 11 residues in the CDR3. Trimming took off 8 bases at V and 6 bases at J, with 11 bases between the two ends. DNA for the CDR3: TGTGCCAGCGGTTTAGGGAGCGAGCAGTACTTC. Encoded protein: CASGLGSEQYF.

The chain links TRBV28 to TRBJ1-5; D remains ambiguous. This CDR3 is built from 13 residues. CDR1 is MDHEN and CDR2 is SYDVKM in the germline V gene. Trimming removed 6 bases at V and 3 bases at J, with 9 bases between. The CDR3 coding sequence is TGTGCCAGCAGCGACCCCCCCAATCAGCCCCAGCATTTT. Translated: CASSDPPNQPQHF.

The chain carries TRBV19 and TRBJ1-6; TRBD1 is a possible D gene (5 bases). The CDR3 totals 13 residues. Germline V gene data show CDR1 as LNHDA and CDR2 as SQIVND (reference sequence). V was pared by 4 bases and J by 7 bases, with 8 bases between. Here the CDR3 reads CASSTRQNSPLHF. As DNA, the CDR3 is TGTGCCAGTAGTACACGACAGAATTCACCCCTCCACTTT.

The chain carries TRBV7-8 and TRBJ1-6; unclear D gene. Germline assignment: CDR1 SGHVS and CDR2 FQNEAQ. This CDR3 spans 16 amino acids. Trimming removed 5 bases at V and 10 bases at J, with 21 bases between. The DNA of the CDR3 is TGTGCCAGCAGCCCTCTGGGCCCAGGCCGGGCCTCACCCCTCCACTTT. Translating it yields CASSPLGPGRASPLHF. The complete variable domain, with remaining parts taken from reference TRBV7-8 and TRBJ1-6, reads GAGVSQSPRYKVAKRGQDVALRCDPISGHVSLFWYQQALGQGPEFLTYFQNEAQLDKSGLPSDRFFAERPEGSVSTLKIQRTQQEDSAVYLCASSPLGPGRASPLHFGNGTRLTVT.

The chain combines TRBV10-3 with TRBJ1-5, with 9 bases aligning to TRBD1. V lost 6 bases, J lost 0 bases, and 3 bases stayed unmatched. Germline CDR1 and CDR2: ENHRY and SYGVKD. The CDR3 contains 15 residues. CDR3: CAIRGQGDSNQPQHF. The CDR3 bases are TGTGCCATCAGGGGACAGGGAGATAGCAATCAGCCCCAGCATTTT.

This clone was recorded only once. The J gene is TRBJ1-3, the V gene TRBV5-1, with D unclear. Germline V CDR1 and CDR2: SGHRS, YFSETQ. CDR3 length: 13 amino acids. V was pared by 3 bases and J by 1 base, with 5 bases between. As DNA, the CDR3 is TGCGCCAGCAGCTCGGGTTCTGGAAACACCATATATTTT. It is translated as CASSSGSGNTIYF.

The chain joins TRBV11-2 to TRBJ2-7; weak D call: TRBD1 (6 bases). Germline V gene lookup returns CDR1 SGHAT and CDR2 FQNNGV. The CDR3 has 14 amino acids. V was clipped by 1 base and J by 4 bases, with 11 bases between them. CDR3 region: CASSLGGGFYEQYF. CDR3 DNA: TGTGCCAGCAGCTTAGGAGGGGGATTTTACGAGCAGTACTTC.

The chain is built from TRBV12-5 and TRBJ1-1; D is ambiguous. The CDR3 contains 13 residues. V shed 2 bases and J shed 1 base, with 5 bases lying between them. CDR1 is LGHNT, CDR2 FRNRAP, per germline. CDR3 region: CASGLPTNTEAFF. Written as DNA, the CDR3 is TGTGCTAGTGGTTTGCCAACGAACACTGAAGCTTTCTTT.

The chain recombines TRBV30 with TRBJ1-5, with D possibly TRBD1 on 5 matching bases. CDR1 is GTSNPN, CDR2 SVGIG, per germline (reference sequence). Between the trimmed V and J ends, which lost 0 bases and 4 bases, there was a span of 13 bases. This CDR3 contains 15 residues. CDR3 loop: CAWSVPGGGNQPQHF. In DNA form, the CDR3 reads TGTGCCTGGAGTGTACCCGGGGGTGGGAATCAGCCCCAGCATTTT.

The rearrangement links TRBV30 to TRBJ2-3, with unresolved D. The CDR3 runs to 14 residues. The V end lost 3 bases, the J end lost 0 bases, and 10 bases lay between the germline ends. CDR1 and CDR2 (germline): GTSNPN, SVGIG (reference sequence). The DNA of the CDR3 is TGTGCCTGGAGAGACTTACCTAGCACAGATACGCAGTATTTT. Protein sequence: CAWRDLPSTDTQYF.

This sequence joins TRBV19 and TRBJ1-1; D is perhaps TRBD1 (5 bases). CDR1 and CDR2 (germline): LNHDA, SQIVND (reference sequence). This CDR3 region has 13 residues. The V end was cut by 6 bases, the J end by 8 bases, with 16 bases between. The CDR3 sequence is CASRQDNLREAFF. Here the CDR3 DNA reads TGTGCCAGTAGGCAGGACAATTTACGAGAAGCTTTCTTT.

The chain couples TRBV5-4 to TRBJ2-6; D is possibly TRBD2 (7 bases). The length of the CDR3 is 16 residues. V lost 2 bases to trimming and J lost 3 bases, with 12 bases between them. CDR1 SGHNT and CDR2 YYREEE come from the germline V gene (reference sequence). CDR3 sequence (DNA): TGTGCCAGCAGCTTACGGGGGGCCGGTGGGGCCAACGTCCTGACTTTC. Its protein product is CASSLRGAGGANVLTF. The full variable domain, in which reference TRBV5-4 and TRBJ2-6 provide the parts outside the CDR3, is ETGVTQSPTHLIKTRGQQVTLRCSSQSGHNTVSWYQQALGQGPQFIFQYYREEENGRGNFPPRFSGLQFPNYSSELNVNALELDDSALYLCASSLRGAGGANVLTFGAGSRLTVL.

The chain joins TRBV10-1 to TRBJ1-4; D gene uncertain. V dropped 4 bases and J dropped 6 bases, with 15 bases sitting between them. Germline V gene sequence: CDR1 WNHNN, CDR2 SYGVQD (reference sequence). The CDR3 extends over 15 amino acids. CDR3 in DNA: TGCGCCAGCAGTGGAAGAGAGGAGGTTGATGAAAAACTGTTTTTT. This gives the protein CASSGREEVDEKLFF.

V is TRBV9 and J is TRBJ1-4, with TRBD1 matching over 7 bases. The CDR3 contains 15 residues. CDR1 is SGDLS, CDR2 YYNGEE, per germline. Trimming removed 4 bases from V and 3 bases from J; junction bases left unmatched: 6. The CDR3 region is CASSSRTGPNEKLFF. CDR3 nucleotides: TGTGCCAGCAGCTCCCGGACAGGACCTAATGAAAAACTGTTTTTT.

Regarding this clone: This sample also contains other DNA sequences that code for the same CDR3. This sequence joins TRBV6-5 and TRBJ2-2, with TRBD1 as a possible D gene (6 bases). The CDR3 runs to 15 residues. V was shortened by 0 bases and J by 8 bases, with 13 bases between the two germline ends. Germline CDR1 is MNHEY and CDR2 is SVGAGI. The CDR3 loop reads CASSYSTGVIGELFF. The CDR3 DNA sequence: TGTGCCAGCAGTTACTCGACAGGCGTGATAGGGGAGCTGTTTTTT.

J is TRBJ2-2 and V is TRBV11-2; 12 bases fit TRBD1. V lost 6 bases, J lost 12 bases, and 14 bases stayed unmatched. CDR1 and CDR2 (germline): SGHAT, FQNNGV. CDR3 length: 16 residues. The CDR3 sequence is CASSSELPGQGAQLFF. The CDR3 DNA is TGTGCCAGCAGTTCAGAGCTCCCGGGACAGGGGGCTCAGCTGTTTTTT.

The chain couples TRBV7-8 to TRBJ1-5; D remains unclear. The V end was cut by 1 base, the J end by 2 bases, with 6 bases between. Per germline, CDR1 SGHVS and CDR2 FQNEAQ. This CDR3 has 14 amino acids. CDR3 protein: CASSLGPGNQPQHF. CDR3 DNA: TGTGCCAGCAGCTTAGGACCGGGCAATCAGCCCCAGCATTTT.